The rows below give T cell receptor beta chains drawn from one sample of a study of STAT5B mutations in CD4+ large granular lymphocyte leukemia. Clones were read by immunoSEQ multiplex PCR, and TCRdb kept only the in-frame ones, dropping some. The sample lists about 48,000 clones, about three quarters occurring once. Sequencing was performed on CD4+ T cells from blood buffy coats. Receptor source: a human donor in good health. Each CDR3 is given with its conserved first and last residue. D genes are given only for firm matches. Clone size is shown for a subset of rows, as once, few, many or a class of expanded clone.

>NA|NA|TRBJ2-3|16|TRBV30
TGTGCCTGGACGTCGGCTACCCAGCAGGGCACAGATACGCAGTATTTT
CAWTSATQQGTDTQYF
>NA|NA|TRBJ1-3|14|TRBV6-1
TGTGCCAGCAGTAACCCCAGGGTAGGAAACACCATATATTTT
CASSNPRVGNTIYF
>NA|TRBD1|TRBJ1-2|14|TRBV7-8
TGTGCCAGCAGCATAGGACAGGGGCAACATGGCTACACCTTC
CASSIGQGQHGYTF
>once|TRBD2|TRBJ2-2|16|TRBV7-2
TGTGCCAGCAGCCTTGGACTAGCGTCAGTTACCGGGGAGCTGTTTTTT
CASSLGLASVTGELFF
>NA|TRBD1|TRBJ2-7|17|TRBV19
TGTGCCAGTAGTATAGACCAAGGACAGGGCTACTCCTACGAGCAGTACTTC
CASSIDQGQGYSYEQYF
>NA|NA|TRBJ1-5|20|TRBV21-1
TGTGCCAGCAGCAAAGGGTGCCAGGACAGGGCTTTTTGTGGCAATCAGCCCCAGCATTTT
CASSKGCQDRAFCGNQPQHF
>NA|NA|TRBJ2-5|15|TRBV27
TGTGCCAGCAGTTTTAGACAGCCCCGGGGGGAGACCCAGTACTTC
CASSFRQPRGETQYF
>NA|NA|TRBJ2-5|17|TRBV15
TGTGCCACCAGCAGAGTAGGTGGGCGGATAAGGGAAGAGACCCAGTACTTC
CATSRVGGRIREETQYF
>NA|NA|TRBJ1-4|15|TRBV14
TGTGCCAGCAGCCAAGGTGGAGGCCTAAATGAAAAACTGTTTTTT
CASSQGGGLNEKLFF
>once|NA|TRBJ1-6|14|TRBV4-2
TGTGCCAGCAGCCGAGGACAGAATAATTCACCCCTCCACTTT
CASSRGQNNSPLHF
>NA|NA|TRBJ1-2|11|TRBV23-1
TGCGCCAGTCACAGGATCTATGGCTACACCTTC
CASHRIYGYTF
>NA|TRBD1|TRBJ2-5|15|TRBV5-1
TGCGCCAGCAGCTCGACTGGGACAGGTCGAGAGACCCAGTACTTC
CASSSTGTGRETQYF
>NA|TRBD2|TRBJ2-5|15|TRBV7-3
TGTGCCAGCAGCTTAGATGGGACTATATCCGAGACCCAGTACTTC
CASSLDGTISETQYF
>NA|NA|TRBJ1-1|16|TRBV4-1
TGCGCCAGCAGCCAAGATCGGGCGGGCGCGAACACTGAAGCTTTCTTT
CASSQDRAGANTEAFF
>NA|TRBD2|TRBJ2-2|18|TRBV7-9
TGTGCCAGCAGCCGGACTAGCGGGGGGCCCGCCGGGGCCGGGGAGCTGTTTTTT
CASSRTSGGPAGAGELFF
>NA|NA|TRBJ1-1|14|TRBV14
TGTGCCAGCAGCCAAATGGGGGGCAACACTGAAGCTTTCTTT
CASSQMGGNTEAFF
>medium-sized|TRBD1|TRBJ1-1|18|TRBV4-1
TGCGCCAGCAGCCAAGATCCCCGGGACAGGGGCATGAACACTGAAGCTTTCTTT
CASSQDPRDRGMNTEAFF
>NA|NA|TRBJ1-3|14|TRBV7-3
TGTGCCAGCAGCGCGGACAGCTCTGGAAACACCATATATTTT
CASSADSSGNTIYF
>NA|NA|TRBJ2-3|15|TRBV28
TGTGCCAGCAGTCGCAGGACAGCTGGCACAGATACGCAGTATTTT
CASSRRTAGTDTQYF
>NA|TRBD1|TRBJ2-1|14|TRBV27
TGTGCCAGCAGTGGACAGGTCGGTGCCGATGAGCAGTTCTTC
CASSGQVGADEQFF
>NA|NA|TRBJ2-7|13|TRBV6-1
TGTGCCAGCAGAATTACACAGGACTACGAACAGTACTTC
CASRITQDYEQYF
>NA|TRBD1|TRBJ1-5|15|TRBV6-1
TGTGCCAGCAGTGAAAGTCCAGGGGGGATTAAGCCCCAGCATTTT
CASSESPGGIKPQHF
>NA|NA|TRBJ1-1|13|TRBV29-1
TGCAGCGTTGGGGAAGGGGCGAACACTGAAGCTTTCTTT
CSVGEGANTEAFF
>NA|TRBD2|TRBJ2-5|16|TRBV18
TGTGCCAGCTCACCACTAGCGGGCGATCCCCAAGAGACCCAGTACTTC
CASSPLAGDPQETQYF
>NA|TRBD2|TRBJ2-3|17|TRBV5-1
TGCGCCAGCAGCTTGGCTAGCGGGGCAGGGGGCACAGATACGCAGTATTTT
CASSLASGAGGTDTQYF
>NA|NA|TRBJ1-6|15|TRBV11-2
TGTGCCAGCAGCCCTCAAGTGACAGCAGGATCACCCCTCCACTTT
CASSPQVTAGSPLHF
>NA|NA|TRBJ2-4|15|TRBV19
TGTGCCAGTAGTATAGCAACAGGTCCCTCAAACATTCAGTACTTC
CASSIATGPSNIQYF
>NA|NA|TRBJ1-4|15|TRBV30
TGTGCCTGGAGTCGGGGGGCGGGAACTAATGAAAAACTGTTTTTT
CAWSRGAGTNEKLFF
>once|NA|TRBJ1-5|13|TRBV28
TGTGCCAGCATGGACCATAGCAATCAGCCCCAGCATTTT
CASMDHSNQPQHF
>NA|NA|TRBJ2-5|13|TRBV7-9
TGTGCCAGCAGCTTAGGTCCGGGAGAGACCCAGTACTTC
CASSLGPGETQYF
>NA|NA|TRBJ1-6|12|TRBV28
TGTGCCAGCAGTTTAGGGGTCTCACCCCTCCACTTT
CASSLGVSPLHF
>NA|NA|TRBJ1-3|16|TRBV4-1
TGCGCCAGCAGCCAAGAGGGACAACTGTCCGGAAACACCATATATTTT
CASSQEGQLSGNTIYF
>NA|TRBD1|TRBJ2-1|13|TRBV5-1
TGCGCCAGCGGCCGGGACAGGGGGAGTGAGCAGTTCTTC
CASGRDRGSEQFF
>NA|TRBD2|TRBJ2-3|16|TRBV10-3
TGTGCCATCAGTGAGGGACTAGCGGGTAGGGAGGATACGCAGTATTTT
CAISEGLAGREDTQYF
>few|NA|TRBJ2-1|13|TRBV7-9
TGTGCCAGCAGCTTGGGCGCCATCAATGAGCAGTTCTTC
CASSLGAINEQFF
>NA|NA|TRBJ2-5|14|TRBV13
TGTGCCAGCAGCTCAGCCCCAGGGCTGGAGACCCAGTACTTC
CASSSAPGLETQYF
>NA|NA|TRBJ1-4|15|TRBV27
TGTGCCAGCAGTTCCCACACAGCAACTAATGAAAAACTGTTTTTT
CASSSHTATNEKLFF
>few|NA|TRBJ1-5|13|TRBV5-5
TGTGCCAGCAGCTTTGGGGAGAATCAGCCCCAGCATTTT
CASSFGENQPQHF
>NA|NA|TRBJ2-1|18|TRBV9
TGTGCCAGCAGCGTAACCATAACAGGGGGGGCGTTGGGCAATGAGCAGTTCTTC
CASSVTITGGALGNEQFF
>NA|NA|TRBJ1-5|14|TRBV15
TGTGCCACCAGCAGAGACCGGGGGCTCCAGCCCCAGCATTTT
CATSRDRGLQPQHF
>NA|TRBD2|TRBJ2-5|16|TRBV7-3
TGTGCCAGCAGCTTGGGGACTAGCGGGAATGCGGAGACCCAGTACTTC
CASSLGTSGNAETQYF
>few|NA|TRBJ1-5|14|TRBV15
TGTGCCACCAGCAGAGGGTCCCTCGGGCAGCCCCAGCATTTT
CATSRGSLGQPQHF
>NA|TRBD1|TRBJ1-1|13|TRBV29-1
TGCAGCTCAGGGGGGGTTTCGAACACTGAAGCTTTCTTT
CSSGGVSNTEAFF
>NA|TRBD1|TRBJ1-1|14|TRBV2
TGTGCCAGCAGTGACAGGGGGCTGAGCACTGAAGCTTTCTTT
CASSDRGLSTEAFF
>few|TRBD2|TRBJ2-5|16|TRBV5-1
TGCGCCAGCAGCTTGGCCGGACTAGCGGATCAAGAGACCCAGTACTTC
CASSLAGLADQETQYF
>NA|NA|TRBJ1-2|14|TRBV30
TGTGCCTGGAGCCCGCTTGGGGGGTCCTATGGCTACACCTTC
CAWSPLGGSYGYTF
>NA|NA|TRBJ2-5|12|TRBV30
TGTGCCTGGAGTGTGTCATCAGAGACCCAGTACTTC
CAWSVSSETQYF
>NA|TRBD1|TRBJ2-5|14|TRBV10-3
TGTGCCATCAGTTCCGGGACAGACGAAGAGACCCAGTACTTC
CAISSGTDEETQYF
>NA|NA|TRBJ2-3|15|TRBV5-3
TGTGCCAGACCACTGGGCGGGCCCTCTACAGATACGCAGTATTTT
CARPLGGPSTDTQYF
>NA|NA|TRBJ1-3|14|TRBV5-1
TGCGCCAGCAGCTTGGGCAGCTCTGGAAACACCATATATTTT
CASSLGSSGNTIYF
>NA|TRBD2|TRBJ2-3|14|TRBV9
TGTGCCAGCAACCCTAGCGGGGGGCCAGATACGCAGTATTTT
CASNPSGGPDTQYF